A selection of T cell receptor beta chains follows, all from one sample in a study of human T cells and chemical hapten exposure. Using its own MiXCR run on the RACE reads, TCRdb lists one record per CDR3 protein. The sample records tens of thousands of distinct CDR3 sequences, roughly 7.2% being singletons. Sequencing used whole blood, obtained in connection with sensitization to the hapten diphenylcyclopropenone (DPC). The receptors shown here come from a woman aged 25 to 39 with alopecia areata. Some clones in this sample may be carry-over from other donors' samples. Each CDR3 is given with its conserved first and last residue. Each record gives: V gene, D gene, clone size, J gene, CDR3 protein, CDR3 DNA. A D gene is named only where the DNA matches it firmly. Size tells how often a clone was seen (once, few, many) or the class of an expanded clone, and some rows leave it out.

>TRBV28|.|many|TRBJ1-1
CASHKNTEAFF
TGTGCCAGCCATAAGAACACTGAAGCTTTCTTT
>TRBV3-1|TRBD1|.|TRBJ1-4
CASSNRGRSEKLFF
TGTGCCAGCAGCAACAGGGGGCGGTCTGAAAAACTGTTTTTT
>TRBV12-3/TRBV12-4|TRBD1|.|TRBJ1-2
CASRLQGANGYTF
TGTGCCAGCAGACTACAGGGGGCGAATGGCTACACCTTC
>TRBV12-3/TRBV12-4|.|many|TRBJ1-1
CASRNGNLNTEAFF
TGTGCCAGCAGAAACGGAAACCTGAACACTGAAGCTTTCTTT
>TRBV5-1|.|few|TRBJ1-3
CASSGGGSGNTIYF
TGCGCCAGCAGCGGGGGGGGCTCTGGAAACACCATATATTTT
>TRBV11-2|.|.|TRBJ1-1
CASSLEPAGYTEAFF
TGTGCCAGCAGCTTAGAACCAGCAGGGTACACTGAAGCTTTCTTT
>TRBV10-3|TRBD1|many|TRBJ2-1
CAISVDRDSYNEQFF
TGTGCCATCAGTGTGGACAGGGACTCCTACAATGAGCAGTTCTTC
>TRBV18|.|few|TRBJ1-1
CASSRFRGDTEAFF
TGTGCCAGCTCACGATTCAGGGGAGACACTGAAGCTTTCTTT
>TRBV7-2|TRBD2|few|TRBJ2-3
CASSLSGGASDTQYF
TGTGCCAGCAGTCTCAGCGGGGGGGCATCAGATACGCAGTATTTT
>TRBV5-1|.|many|TRBJ1-5
CASSLEDGGQPQHF
TGCGCCAGCAGCTTGGAGGACGGGGGACAGCCCCAGCATTTT